This T cell receptor beta chain appears in the sequencing data of a study of blood T cell repertoires in COVID-19. J was trimmed by 5 bases and V by 3 bases; bases with no gene match: 9. The CDR3 is 15 amino acids. Looked up from germline, CDR1 is SGDLS and CDR2 is YYNGEE. Original data processing: Nucleated cell counts were estimated from reference gene primer amplification. Sequencing was performed with immunoSEQ multiplex PCR; in TCRdb, only in-frame clones are kept and a portion is missing. The V and J calls and clone size were taken over from that table, and D and trimming were inferred from the DNA. The table has about 200,000 clones, more than 65% seen once.

The sequence was obtained from a human donor in a cohort sampled during active COVID-19. The chain links TRBV9 to TRBJ2-3; TRBD1 matches at 7 bases. Sequenced: peripheral blood. The CDR3 loop reads CASSETGRFGDTQYF. The CDR3 bases are TGTGCCAGCAGCGAGACAGGGAGATTTGGAGATACGCAGTATTTT.